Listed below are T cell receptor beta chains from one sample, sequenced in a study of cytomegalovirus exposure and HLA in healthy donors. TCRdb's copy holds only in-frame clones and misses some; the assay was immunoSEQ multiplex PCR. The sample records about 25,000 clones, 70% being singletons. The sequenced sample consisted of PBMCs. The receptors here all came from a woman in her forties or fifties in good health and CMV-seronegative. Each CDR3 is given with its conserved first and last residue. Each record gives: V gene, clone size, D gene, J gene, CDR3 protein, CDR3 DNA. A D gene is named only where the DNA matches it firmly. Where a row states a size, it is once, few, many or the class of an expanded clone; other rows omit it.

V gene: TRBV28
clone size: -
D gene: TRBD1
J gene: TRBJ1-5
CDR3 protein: CASRSGTAGNQPQHF
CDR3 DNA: TGTGCCAGCCGGTCCGGGACAGCGGGCAATCAGCCCCAGCATTTT

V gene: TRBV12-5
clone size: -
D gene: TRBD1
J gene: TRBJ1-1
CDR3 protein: CASGLDLTGGAFF
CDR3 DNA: TGTGCTAGTGGTTTGGACCTTACAGGGGGAGCTTTCTTT

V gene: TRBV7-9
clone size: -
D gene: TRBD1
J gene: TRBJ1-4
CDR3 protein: CASSGPGGRGEKLFF
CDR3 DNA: TGTGCCAGCAGCGGCCCAGGGGGCCGGGGTGAAAAACTGTTTTTT

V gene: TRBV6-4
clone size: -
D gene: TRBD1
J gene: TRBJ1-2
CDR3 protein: CASSGDRVSGGYTF
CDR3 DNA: TGTGCCAGCAGTGGAGACAGGGTGTCGGGTGGCTACACCTTC

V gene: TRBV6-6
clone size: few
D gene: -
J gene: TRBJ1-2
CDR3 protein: CASRPQEDGYTF
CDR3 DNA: TGTGCCAGCAGGCCCCAAGAGGATGGCTACACCTTC

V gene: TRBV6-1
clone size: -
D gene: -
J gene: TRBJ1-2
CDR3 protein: CASEFYGYTF
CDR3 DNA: TGTGCCAGTGAGTTCTATGGCTACACCTTC

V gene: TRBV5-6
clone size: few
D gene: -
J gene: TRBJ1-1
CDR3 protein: CASSLGRGGNTEAFF
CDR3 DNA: TGTGCCAGCAGCTTGGGTAGGGGGGGGAACACTGAAGCTTTCTTT

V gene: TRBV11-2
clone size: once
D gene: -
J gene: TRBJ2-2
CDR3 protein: CASSLDFITGELFF
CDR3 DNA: TGTGCCAGCAGCTTAGACTTTATCACCGGGGAGCTGTTTTTT

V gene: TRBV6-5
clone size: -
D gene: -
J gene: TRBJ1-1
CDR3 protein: CASSLGTLNTEAFF
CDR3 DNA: TGTGCCAGCAGTTTAGGGACTCTGAACACTGAAGCTTTCTTT

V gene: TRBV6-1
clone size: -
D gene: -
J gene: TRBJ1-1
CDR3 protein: CASSGRASPGTEAFF
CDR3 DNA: TGTGCCAGCAGTGGCAGGGCGTCTCCGGGCACTGAAGCTTTCTTT

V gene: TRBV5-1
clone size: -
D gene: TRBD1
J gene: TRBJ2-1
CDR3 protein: CASSLGQGAGDEQFF
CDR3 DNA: TGCGCCAGCAGCTTGGGGCAGGGGGCAGGGGATGAGCAGTTCTTC

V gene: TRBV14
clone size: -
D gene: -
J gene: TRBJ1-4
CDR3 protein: CASSQDGSEKLFF
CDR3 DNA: TGTGCCAGCAGCCAAGACGGGAGTGAAAAACTGTTTTTT

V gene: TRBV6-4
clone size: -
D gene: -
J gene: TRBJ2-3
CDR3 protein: CASSLERGGGDTQYF
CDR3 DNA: TGTGCCAGCAGCCTAGAGAGGGGGGGTGGAGATACGCAGTATTTT

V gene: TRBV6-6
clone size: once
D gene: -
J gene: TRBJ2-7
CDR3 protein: CASSFSNTYEQYF
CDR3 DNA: TGTGCCAGCAGCTTTAGCAACACCTACGAGCAGTACTTC

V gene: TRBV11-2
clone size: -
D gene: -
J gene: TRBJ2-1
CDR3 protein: CASSLGGHEQFF
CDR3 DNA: TGTGCCAGCAGCTTAGGGGGCCATGAGCAGTTCTTC

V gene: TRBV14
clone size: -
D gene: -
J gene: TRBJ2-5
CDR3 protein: CASAQATLQETQYF
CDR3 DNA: TGTGCCAGCGCGCAGGCGACCCTACAAGAGACCCAGTACTTC

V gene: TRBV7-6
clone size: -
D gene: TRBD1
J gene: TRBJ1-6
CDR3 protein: CASSPGQAYNSPLHF
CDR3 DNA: TGTGCCAGCAGCCCCGGACAGGCCTATAATTCACCCCTCCACTTT

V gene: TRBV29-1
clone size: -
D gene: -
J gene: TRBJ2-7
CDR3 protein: CSVERFSEQYF
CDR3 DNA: TGCAGCGTTGAGAGGTTTAGCGAGCAGTACTTC

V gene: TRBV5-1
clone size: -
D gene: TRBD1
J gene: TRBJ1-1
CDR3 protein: CASSPKQGVDVNTEAFF
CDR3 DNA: TGCGCCAGCAGCCCCAAACAGGGGGTCGATGTGAACACTGAAGCTTTCTTT

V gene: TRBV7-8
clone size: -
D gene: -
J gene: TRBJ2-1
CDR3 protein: CASSSKNEQFF
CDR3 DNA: TGTGCCAGCAGCTCAAAAAATGAGCAGTTCTTC

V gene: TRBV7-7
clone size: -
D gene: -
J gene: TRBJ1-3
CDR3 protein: CASSLTEGNTIYF
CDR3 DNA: TGTGCCAGCAGCTTAACTGAGGGAAACACCATATATTTT

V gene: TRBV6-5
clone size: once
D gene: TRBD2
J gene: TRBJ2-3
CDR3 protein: CASKSGGSSTDTQYF
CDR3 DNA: TGTGCCAGCAAATCCGGGGGGTCTAGCACAGATACGCAGTATTTT

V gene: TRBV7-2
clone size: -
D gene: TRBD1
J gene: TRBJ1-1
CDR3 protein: CASSYGDRDFSEAFF
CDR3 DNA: TGTGCCAGCAGCTATGGGGACAGGGATTTTTCTGAAGCTTTCTTT

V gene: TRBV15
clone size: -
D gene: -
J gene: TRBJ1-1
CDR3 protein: CATSRATGTEAFF
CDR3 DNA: TGTGCCACCAGCAGAGCGACGGGCACTGAAGCTTTCTTT

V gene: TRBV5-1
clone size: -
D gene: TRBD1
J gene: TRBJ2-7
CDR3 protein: CASYQTGGGEQYF
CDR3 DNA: TGCGCCAGCTACCAGACAGGGGGCGGCGAGCAGTACTTC

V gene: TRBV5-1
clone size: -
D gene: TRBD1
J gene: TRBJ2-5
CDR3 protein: CASNLAGTGQETQYF
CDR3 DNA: TGCGCCAGCAACCTGGCCGGGACAGGGCAAGAGACCCAGTACTTC

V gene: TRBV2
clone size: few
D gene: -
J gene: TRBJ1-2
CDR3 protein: CASSEAGGHYGYTF
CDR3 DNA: TGTGCCAGCAGTGAAGCCGGGGGGCACTATGGCTACACCTTC

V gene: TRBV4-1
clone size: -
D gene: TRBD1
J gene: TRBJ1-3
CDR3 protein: CASSQTGASGNTIYF
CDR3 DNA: TGCGCCAGCAGCCAAACAGGGGCCTCTGGAAACACCATATATTTT

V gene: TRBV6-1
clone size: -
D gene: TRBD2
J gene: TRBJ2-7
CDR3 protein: CASSEAGTSGTKYF
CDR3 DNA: TGTGCCAGCAGTGAAGCCGGGACTAGCGGGACCAAGTACTTC

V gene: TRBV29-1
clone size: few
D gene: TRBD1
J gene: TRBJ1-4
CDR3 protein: CSVEDRGGEKLFF
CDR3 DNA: TGCAGCGTTGAGGACAGGGGGGGAGAAAAACTGTTTTTT

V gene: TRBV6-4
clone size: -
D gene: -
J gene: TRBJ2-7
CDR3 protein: CASSDSRETYEQYF
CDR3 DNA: TGTGCCAGCAGTGACTCGAGGGAAACCTACGAGCAGTACTTC

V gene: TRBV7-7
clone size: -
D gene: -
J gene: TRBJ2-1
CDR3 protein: CASSRSETAEQFF
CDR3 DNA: TGTGCTAGCAGTCGTAGCGAAACAGCAGAGCAGTTCTTC

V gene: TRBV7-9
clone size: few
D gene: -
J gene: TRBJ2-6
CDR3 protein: CASSLVKEFVVLTF
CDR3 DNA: TGTGCCAGCAGCTTAGTCAAGGAGTTCGTCGTCCTGACTTTC

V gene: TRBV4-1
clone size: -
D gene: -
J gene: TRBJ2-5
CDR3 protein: CASSQAGGGETQYF
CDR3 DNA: TGCGCCAGCAGCCAAGCTGGCGGAGGAGAGACCCAGTACTTC

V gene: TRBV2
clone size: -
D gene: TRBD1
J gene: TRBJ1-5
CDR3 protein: CASSEGTGDSNQPQHF
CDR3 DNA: TGTGCCAGCAGCGAAGGGACAGGGGATAGCAATCAGCCCCAGCATTTT

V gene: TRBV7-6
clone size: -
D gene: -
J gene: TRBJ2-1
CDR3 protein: CASSFYGRNEQFF
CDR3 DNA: TGTGCCAGCAGCTTTTATGGCCGCAATGAGCAGTTCTTC

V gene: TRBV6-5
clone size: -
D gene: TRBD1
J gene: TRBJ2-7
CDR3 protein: CASSYGTGDEQYF
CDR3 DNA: TGTGCCAGCAGTTACGGGACAGGGGACGAGCAGTACTTC

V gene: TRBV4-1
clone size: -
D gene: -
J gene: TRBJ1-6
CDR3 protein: CASSQDGQRRDNSPLHF
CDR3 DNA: TGCGCCAGCAGCCAAGACGGACAACGGAGAGACAATTCACCCCTCCACTTT

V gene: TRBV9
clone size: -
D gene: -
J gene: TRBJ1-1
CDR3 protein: CASSVGTLNTEAFF
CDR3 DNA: TGTGCCAGCAGCGTAGGGACATTGAACACTGAAGCTTTCTTT

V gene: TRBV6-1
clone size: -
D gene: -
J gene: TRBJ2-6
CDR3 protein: CASIKSSGANVLTF
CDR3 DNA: TGTGCCAGCATAAAGAGCTCTGGGGCCAACGTCCTGACTTTC

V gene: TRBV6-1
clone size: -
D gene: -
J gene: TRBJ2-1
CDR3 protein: CASSETERLSYNEQFF
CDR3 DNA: TGTGCCAGCAGTGAAACGGAGCGGCTATCCTACAATGAGCAGTTCTTC

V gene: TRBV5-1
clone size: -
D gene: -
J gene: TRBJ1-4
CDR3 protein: CASSSQGKGNEKLFF
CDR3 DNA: TGCGCCAGCAGCTCTCAGGGGAAGGGGAATGAAAAACTGTTTTTT

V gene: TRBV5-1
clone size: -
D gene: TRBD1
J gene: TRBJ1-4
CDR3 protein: CASREGGPANEKLFF
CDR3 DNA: TGCGCCAGCAGAGAAGGGGGCCCGGCTAATGAAAAACTGTTTTTT

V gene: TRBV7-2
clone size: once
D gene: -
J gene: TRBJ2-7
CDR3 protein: CASSLRPDGGRTSYEQYF
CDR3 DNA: TGTGCCAGCAGCTTAAGGCCCGACGGGGGGCGAACCTCCTACGAGCAGTACTTC

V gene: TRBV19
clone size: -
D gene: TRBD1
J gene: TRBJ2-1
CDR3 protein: CASSTTGGDEQFF
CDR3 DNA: TGTGCCAGTAGCACAACAGGGGGCGATGAGCAGTTCTTC

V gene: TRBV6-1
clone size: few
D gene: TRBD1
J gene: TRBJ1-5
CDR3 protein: CASSRTGGLDQPQHF
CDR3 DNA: TGTGCCAGCAGCCGGACAGGGGGTCTAGATCAGCCCCAGCATTTT

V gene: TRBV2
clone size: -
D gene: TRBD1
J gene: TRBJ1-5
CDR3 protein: CASSEKGQGNQPQHF
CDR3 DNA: TGTGCCAGCAGTGAAAAGGGACAGGGCAATCAGCCCCAGCATTTT

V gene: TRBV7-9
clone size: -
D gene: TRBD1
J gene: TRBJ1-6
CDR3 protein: CASIQTGGGSPLHF
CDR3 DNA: TGTGCCAGCATCCAGACAGGGGGAGGATCACCCCTCCACTTT

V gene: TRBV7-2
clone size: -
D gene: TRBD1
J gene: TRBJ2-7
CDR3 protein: CASSPGTVYEQYF
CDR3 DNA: TGTGCCAGCAGCCCCGGGACAGTCTACGAGCAGTACTTC

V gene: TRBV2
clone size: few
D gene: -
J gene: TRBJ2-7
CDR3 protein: CASRGGISSYEQYF
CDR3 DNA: TGTGCCAGCAGGGGAGGAATATCCTCCTACGAGCAGTACTTC

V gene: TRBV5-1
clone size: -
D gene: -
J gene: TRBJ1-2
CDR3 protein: CASSLTDPNYGYTF
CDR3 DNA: TGCGCCAGCAGCTTGACAGATCCTAACTATGGCTACACCTTC

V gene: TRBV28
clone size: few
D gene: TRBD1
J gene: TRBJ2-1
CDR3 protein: CASSMGQLTINEQFF
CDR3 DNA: TGTGCCAGCAGTATGGGACAGCTCACAATAAATGAGCAGTTCTTC

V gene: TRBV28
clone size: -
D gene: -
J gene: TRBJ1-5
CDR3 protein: CASSVRNQPQHF
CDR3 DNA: TGTGCCAGCAGCGTGAGGAATCAGCCCCAGCATTTT

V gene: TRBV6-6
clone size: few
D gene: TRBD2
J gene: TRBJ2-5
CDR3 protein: CASSYWRGATQETQYF
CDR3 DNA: TGTGCCAGCAGTTACTGGCGGGGGGCCACCCAAGAGACCCAGTACTTC

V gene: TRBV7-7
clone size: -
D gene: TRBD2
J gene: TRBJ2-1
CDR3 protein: CASSLEGGSYNEQFF
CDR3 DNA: TGTGCTAGCAGCTTGGAGGGCGGGAGCTACAATGAGCAGTTCTTC

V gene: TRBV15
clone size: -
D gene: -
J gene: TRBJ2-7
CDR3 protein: CATSRIADSYEQYF
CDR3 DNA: TGTGCCACCAGCAGGATAGCGGATTCCTACGAGCAGTACTTC

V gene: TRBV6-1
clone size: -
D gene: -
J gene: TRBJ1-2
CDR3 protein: CASSDQRIIGISYTF
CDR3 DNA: TGTGCCAGCAGTGATCAGAGGATTATCGGTATTAGCTACACCTTC

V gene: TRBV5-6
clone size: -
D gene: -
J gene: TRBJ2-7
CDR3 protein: CASSLARRGAEQYF
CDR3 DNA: TGTGCCAGCAGCTTGGCTCGTCGAGGTGCCGAGCAGTACTTC

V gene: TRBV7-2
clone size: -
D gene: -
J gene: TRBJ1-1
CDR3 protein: CASSLFGPEAFF
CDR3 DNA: TGTGCCAGCAGCTTGTTTGGCCCTGAAGCTTTCTTT